Below, 23 T cell receptor beta chains from the same sample are listed, as sequenced in a study of CD8 T cells in Susac syndrome (dated by TCRdb to between 2018 and 2021). The library was obtained by the immunoSEQ multiplex PCR assay. RNA was extracted using the RNeasy kit, and about 0.45 to 1 microgram was reverse transcribed with random hexamers. The raw public reads went through TCRdb reprocessing: fastp at Q25, MiXCR clone calling, in-frame beta chains kept. Every entry covers one CDR3 protein and lists the most common genes and DNA from its rows. Across this sample there are hundreds of thousands of distinct CDR3 sequences, with 89% seen only once. Around 0.2% of the sample goes to the ten largest clones. The sample comprised CD8+ T cells from PBMCs. These receptor sequences come from a human donor with multiple sclerosis.

This clonotype appeared once. This rearrangement joins TRBV27 to TRBJ2-7; 8 bases are a match to TRBD1. V shed 5 bases and J 3 bases; nucleotides not matched to a gene: 21. There are 19 residues in the CDR3. Germline assignment: CDR1 MNHEY and CDR2 SMNVEV (reference sequence). The CDR3 here is CASSPARGQEFPFNYEQYF. CDR3 coding DNA: TGTGCCAGCAGTCCAGCACGGGGACAGGAGTTCCCCTTCAACTACGAGCAGTACTTC.

The rearrangement joins TRBV12-3 or TRBV12-4 to TRBJ2-2; 12 bases fit TRBD2. CDR3 length equals 14 residues. Trimming took 7 bases from V and 6 from J; bases not matched to a gene: 3. CDR3 sequence reads: CASKASGRAGELFF. The CDR3 coding sequence is TGTGCCAGCAAAGCTAGCGGGAGGGCCGGGGAGCTGTTTTTT.

The chain combines TRBV20-1 with TRBJ1-1, with a weak D call TRBD1 (5 bases). V lost 5 bases and J lost 1, with 14 bases in between. The germline gives CDR1 DFQATT, CDR2 SNEGSKA (reference sequence). The length of the CDR3 is 14 residues. CDR3 loop: CSADMRDENTEAFF. CDR3 bases: TGCAGTGCTGATATGCGGGACGAGAACACTGAAGCTTTCTTT.

This rearrangement joins TRBV11-2 to TRBJ2-3; D is perhaps TRBD2 (6 bases). CDR3 length: 16 residues. The germline V and J ends were trimmed by 4 bases and 6 bases, with 20 bases remaining between them. Germline V CDR1 and CDR2: SGHAT, FQNNGV. The CDR3 DNA follows: TGTGCCAGCAGCTCCCGATTACTACCGGGGGTGGATACGCAGTATTTT. It yields the protein CASSSRLLPGVDTQYF.

This clonotype was seen just once. CDR3 DNA: TGTGCCACCCGTTCTAACACTGAAGCTTTCTTT. Translated: CATRSNTEAFF. This chain links TRBV10-3 with TRBJ1-1; D gene unclear. V was cut by 10 bases and J by 2 bases, with 8 bases left in between. CDR3 length: 11 amino acids. CDR1 is ENHRY and CDR2 is SYGVKD in the germline V gene.

J is TRBJ2-1 and V is TRBV11-2, with TRBD2 as a possible D gene (5 bases). This CDR3 has 16 amino acids. CDR1 is SGHAT and CDR2 is FQNNGV in the germline V gene. The V end lost 5 bases, the J end lost 0 bases, and 14 bases lay between the germline ends. The CDR3 DNA reads as TGTGCCAGCAGCGCCAATGCAGCGGTCTCCTACAATGAGCAGTTCTTC. Its protein product is CASSANAAVSYNEQFF. Looking up the rest from reference TRBV11-2 and TRBJ2-1 gives the full variable domain: EAGVAQSPRYKIIEKRQSVAFWCNPISGHATLYWYQQILGQGPKLLIQFQNNGVVDDSQLPKDRFSAERLKGVDSTLKIQPAKLEDSAVYLCASSANAAVSYNEQFFGPGTRLTVL.

The genes are TRBV5-1 and TRBJ2-2, with 9 bases fitting TRBD2. This CDR3 has 17 residues. V was clipped by 7 bases and J by 1 base; unmatched bases: 11. Germline lookup yields CDR1 SGHRS and CDR2 YFSETQ. The CDR3 DNA reads as TGCGCCAGCTCAACGGGAGCGGGGGGATTGAACACCGGGGAGCTGTTTTTT. It codes for CASSTGAGGLNTGELFF. Full variable domain (outside the CDR3, taken from reference TRBV5-1 and TRBJ2-2): KAGVTQTPRYLIKTRGQQVTLSCSPISGHRSVSWYQQTPGQGLQFLFEYFSETQRNKGNFPGRFSGRQFSNSRSEMNVSTLELGDSALYLCASSTGAGGLNTGELFFGEGSRLTVL.

The chain uses TRBV7-9 and TRBJ2-3; D perhaps matches TRBD2 (6 bases). With 9 bases removed from V and 0 bases from J, the gap between germline ends came to 13 bases. This CDR3 region has 14 residues. The V gene's germline CDR1 is SEHNR and CDR2 FQNEAQ (reference sequence). CDR3 coding DNA: TGTGCCAGTGAAGGCGGGGTGAGCACAGATACGCAGTATTTT. It codes for CASEGGVSTDTQYF. Variable domain in full (rest from reference TRBV7-9 and TRBJ2-3): DTGVSQNPRHKITKRGQNVTFRCDPISEHNRLYWYRQTLGQGPEFLTYFQNEAQLEKSRLLSDRFSAERPKGSFSTLEIQRTEQGDSAMYLCASEGGVSTDTQYFGPGTRLTVL.

V gene TRBV29-1 combines with J gene TRBJ2-1, with 9 bases that match TRBD1. Germline-derived CDR1 and CDR2 are SQVTM and ANQGSEA. This CDR3 contains 13 residues. V lost 4 bases, J lost 8 bases, and 6 bases stayed unmatched. The CDR3 nucleotides are TGCAGCGTTGGAGGACAGGGGATCCATGAGCAGTTCTTC. It translates to CSVGGQGIHEQFF.

The chain combines TRBV6-6 with TRBJ1-1; D is undetermined. The CDR3 loop spans 12 amino acids. The germline V gene encodes CDR1 MNHNY and CDR2 SVGAGI (reference sequence). Trimming took 7 bases from V and 7 from J, leaving 13 bases between them. DNA for the CDR3: TGTGCCAGCACGGTCGGGCCGGTTGAAGCTTTCTTT. It is translated as CASTVGPVEAFF.

The chain has TRBV7-2 and TRBJ2-7; D is perhaps TRBD1 (7 bases). Trimming stripped 1 base from V and 3 bases from J, with 16 bases between. This CDR3 region has 16 residues. Germline loops: CDR1 SGHTA, CDR2 FQGNSA. CDR3 loop: CASSLEGAGGSYEQYF. CDR3 in DNA: TGTGCCAGCAGCTTAGAGGGCGCAGGGGGGAGCTACGAGCAGTACTTC.

The chain has TRBV4-2 and TRBJ2-2, with 12 positions matching TRBD2. This CDR3 has 15 amino acids. Unmatched junction bases numbered 0, after V lost 4 bases and J lost 3 bases. CDR1 and CDR2 from the germline V gene are LGHNA and YNFKEQ. The CDR3 DNA sequence: TGTGCCAGCAGCCGACTAGCGGGAGACACCGGGGAGCTGTTTTTT. Translation gives CASSRLAGDTGELFF.

The chain employs TRBV23-1 and TRBJ2-7; D is perhaps TRBD1 (6 bases). TRBV23-1 is marked as an open reading frame, function uncertain. V gave up 0 bases and J gave up 2 bases, with 14 bases separating them. This CDR3 is 16 amino acids long. DNA of the CDR3: TGCGCCAGCAGTCAATCGTCCGACAGGAGACCCTACGAGCAGTACTTC. Amino acid sequence: CASSQSSDRRPYEQYF.

Written as DNA, the CDR3 is TGTGCCAGCAGCAGCGGGGACAGGGGGTTCCCCTACGAGCAGTACTTC. Translated: CASSSGDRGFPYEQYF. V and J are TRBV9 and TRBJ2-7, with 11 bases lining up with TRBD1. CDR3 length: 16 amino acids. The V segment lost 4 bases and the J segment 2 bases; nucleotides outside the gene matches: 8. Germline-derived CDR1 and CDR2 are SGDLS and YYNGEE.

This chain uses TRBV20-1 with TRBJ2-5; 7 bases are a match to TRBD1. Germline V gene lookup returns CDR1 DFQATT and CDR2 SNEGSKA (reference sequence). The J segment lost 3 bases and the V segment lost 1 base, leaving 11 bases of the junction unmatched. This CDR3 has 16 residues. The DNA of the CDR3 is TGCAGTGCTAGAGCGCCCGTGGGACAGCAAAAAGAGACCCAGTACTTC. Amino acids: CSARAPVGQQKETQYF.

V is TRBV9 and J is TRBJ2-1; 12 positions agree with TRBD1. The CDR3 covers 17 residues. Trimming at V came to 5 bases and at J to 8 bases, leaving 14 bases not matched to a gene. CDR1 SGDLS and CDR2 YYNGEE come from the germline V gene. CDR3 protein: CASRGTGGSGLPDEQFF. The DNA of the CDR3 is TGTGCCAGCAGAGGGACAGGGGGCTCGGGCCTCCCCGATGAGCAGTTCTTC.

The chain links TRBV12-3 or TRBV12-4 to TRBJ2-1; TRBD2 might be the D (6 bases). The CDR3 has 16 residues. Trimming removed 5 bases from V and 8 bases from J, with 22 bases in between. The CDR3 DNA reads as TGTGCCAGCAGTGCCGGAGGAGGGAGCTTGCGGGATGAGCAGTTCTTC. It yields the protein CASSAGGGSLRDEQFF.

V and J are TRBV6-6 and TRBJ2-3, with 9 bases lining up with TRBD2. Trimming cost V 9 bases and J 2 bases; bases outside gene matches: 12. The CDR3 runs 16 residues. The germline CDR1 and CDR2 sequences are MNHNY and SVGAGI (reference sequence). CDR3 nucleotide sequence: TGTGCCAGTCGCCCCCAGCGGGGGGCCCACACAGATACGCAGTATTTT. This sequence encodes CASRPQRGAHTDTQYF.

The rearrangement links TRBV3-1 to TRBJ2-5; D is uncertain. This CDR3 region has 9 residues. V dropped 8 bases and J dropped 5 bases, with 3 bases sitting between them. The germline V gene encodes CDR1 LGHDT and CDR2 YNNKEL (reference sequence). The CDR3: CASGETQYF. The DNA of the CDR3 is TGTGCCAGCGGGGAGACCCAGTACTTC.

The gene calls are TRBV3-1 and TRBJ2-7; D may match TRBD1 or TRBD2 (5 bases each). V was pared by 3 bases and J by 3 bases, with 12 bases between. This CDR3 region has 14 residues. Germline V gene lookup returns CDR1 LGHDT and CDR2 YNNKEL (reference sequence). DNA for the CDR3: TGTGCCAGCAGCCACGGGACGGCTAACTACGAGCAGTACTTC. Residues: CASSHGTANYEQYF.

In its sample, this clonotype was seen once. The chain recombines TRBV6-2 or TRBV6-3 with TRBJ2-7; D unclear. In germline, CDR1 is MNHEY, CDR2 SVGEGT. This CDR3 has 12 amino acids. Trimming stripped 2 bases from V and 6 bases from J, with 8 bases between. CDR3 sequence reads: CASSYTRLEQYF. The CDR3 nucleotides are TGTGCCAGCAGTTACACCCGACTCGAGCAGTACTTC.

V usage is TRBV20-1 and J usage is TRBJ2-3, with 8 positions matching TRBD2. With V trimmed by 1 base and J by 5 bases, 8 bases remained unmatched. The germline V gene has CDR1 DFQATT and CDR2 SNEGSKA (reference sequence). This CDR3 has 15 residues. The CDR3 sequence: CSARVLAAIVDTQYF. As DNA, the CDR3 is TGCAGTGCTAGAGTACTAGCGGCAATCGTAGATACGCAGTATTTT.

The chain joins TRBV12-3 or TRBV12-4 to TRBJ2-3; TRBD1 matches 11 bases. The length of the CDR3 is 14 residues. V was clipped by 6 bases and J by 8 bases; unmatched bases: 7. CDR3 coding DNA: TGTGCCAGCAGCTCGGGACAGGGGGGGACTACGCAGTATTTT. Translation: CASSSGQGGTTQYF.